The 16 T cell receptor beta chains reported below all come from one sample, sequenced in a study of identical twins. TCRdb reanalysed the 5' RACE reads using MiXCR and keeps one entry per CDR3 protein. The sample shows about 900,000 distinct CDR3 sequences, over 9% of them seen only once. These sequences were also reported in another study, on yellow fever vaccine responses in identical twins.

Sequenced: PBMCs. These receptors all come from a young woman in good health.

The chain carries TRBV6-6 and TRBJ2-5, with D tentatively TRBD2 (6 bases). Germline CDR1 reads MNHNY; CDR2 reads SVGAGI (reference sequence). There are 13 residues in the CDR3. Trimming took 8 bases from V and 2 from J, leaving 12 bases between them. The DNA for the CDR3 is TGTGCCAGCCGGCACGGAGGGCAAGAGACCCAGTACTTC. Its protein product is CASRHGGQETQYF.

CDR3 residues: CASSYLTANTGELFF. The CDR3 DNA sequence: TGTGCCAGCAGTTACCTGACAGCGAACACCGGGGAGCTGTTTTTT. This chain connects TRBV6-5 to TRBJ2-2, with D perhaps TRBD1 (5 bases). Germline CDR1 MNHEY, CDR2 SVGAGI. This CDR3 comprises 15 residues. V lost 2 bases, J lost 0 bases, and 7 bases lay in between.

This clonotype was seen more than once but under ten times. The chain joins TRBV20-1 to TRBJ2-1, with 13 bases that match TRBD2. Germline CDR1 is DFQATT and CDR2 is SNEGSKA (reference sequence). This CDR3 has 15 residues. V was clipped by 0 bases and J by 8 bases; unmatched bases: 4. The CDR3 loop is CSARDWTSGSYEQFF. CDR3 coding DNA: TGCAGTGCTAGAGATTGGACTAGCGGGAGTTATGAGCAGTTCTTC.

J is TRBJ2-1 and V is TRBV24-1; 10 bases are shared with TRBD2. In germline, CDR1 is KGHDR, CDR2 SFDVKD. V lost 4 bases, J lost 9 bases, and 14 bases stayed unmatched. The CDR3 loop spans 17 amino acids. DNA of the CDR3: TGTGCCACCAGTGAAAGCGGGGGGGCCGATTATAGAAGTGAGCAGTTCTTC. Protein product: CATSESGGADYRSEQFF.

This clonotype was counted between two and nine times. The genes are TRBV11-2 and TRBJ2-3, with D unclear. Germline V gene lookup returns CDR1 SGHAT and CDR2 FQNNGV. The CDR3 runs to 14 residues. Deletions cut 5 bases from V and 3 bases from J, with 12 bases between. The CDR3 region is CASSLGMGTDTQYF. DNA for the CDR3: TGTGCCAGCAGCCTCGGTATGGGGACAGATACGCAGTATTTT.

This clonotype has ten or more counts. This chain connects TRBV2 to TRBJ2-3; 13 bases line up with TRBD2. J gave up 0 bases and V 7 bases, and 10 bases lay outside the gene matches. The germline CDR1 and CDR2 sequences are SNHLY and FYNNEI. The CDR3 sequence is 18 residues long. CDR3 loop: CASKLLGLAGASTDTQYF. The CDR3 DNA reads as TGTGCCAGCAAACTCCTCGGACTAGCGGGGGCTAGCACAGATACGCAGTATTTT.

The chain recombines TRBV15 with TRBJ2-1; TRBD2 matches 14 bases. This CDR3 is 17 amino acids long. Germline assignment: CDR1 LNHNV and CDR2 YYDKDF (reference sequence). The V segment lost 3 bases and the J segment 7 bases; nucleotides outside the gene matches: 8. CDR3 residues: CATSSPAGTSGRNEQFF. The CDR3 DNA follows: TGTGCCACCAGCAGTCCGGCCGGGACTAGCGGGAGAAATGAGCAGTTCTTC.

This rearrangement joins TRBV7-9 to TRBJ2-5, with 7 nucleotides matching TRBD1. This CDR3 is 13 amino acids long. Germline CDR1 SEHNR, CDR2 FQNEAQ (reference sequence). The ends lost 7 bases at V and 5 bases at J; junction bases unmatched: 7. The CDR3 DNA is TGTGCCAGCACCCAGACAGGGCCGGAGACCCAGTACTTC. Its translation is CASTQTGPETQYF.

This clonotype was counted between two and nine times. The CDR3 nucleotides read TGTGCCAGCAGTTATGGCGGGAGTGATACGTTCTTC. It codes for CASSYGGSDTFF. This chain joins TRBV6-6 and TRBJ2-1, with 7 bases fitting TRBD2. This CDR3 region has 12 residues. CDR1 and CDR2 (germline): MNHNY, SVGAGI (reference sequence). The ends lost 3 bases at V and 15 bases at J; junction bases unmatched: 8.

V gene TRBV3-1 combines with J gene TRBJ1-1; 7 bases line up with TRBD1. J was trimmed by 5 bases and V by 0 bases; bases with no gene match: 9. The CDR3 is 16 residues long. CDR1 and CDR2 (germline): LGHDT, YNNKEL (reference sequence). For the CDR3, the DNA is TGTGCCAGCAGCCAAGATCCCGCGGGCAGGGGGACTGAAGCTTTCTTT. This translates into CASSQDPAGRGTEAFF.

This clonotype was recorded at least ten times. The rearrangement links TRBV7-8 to TRBJ1-5; the D is unclear. CDR1 and CDR2 from the germline V gene are SGHVS and FQNEAQ. Trimming cost V 3 bases and J 2 bases, with 14 bases left between them. This CDR3 comprises 16 residues. CDR3 DNA sequence: TGTGCCAGCAGCTTCCTACCCGGAACTGGCAATCAGCCCCAGCATTTT. Encoded protein: CASSFLPGTGNQPQHF.

There are a few counts of this clonotype. CDR3 protein: CASSWEGLLEKLFF. In DNA, the CDR3 is TGTGCCAGCAGTTGGGAAGGGCTTCTTGAAAAACTGTTTTTT. The chain is built from TRBV2 and TRBJ1-4; no definite D call. This CDR3 region has 14 residues. Trimming took off 5 bases at V and 7 bases at J, with 14 bases between the two ends. Germline lookup yields CDR1 SNHLY and CDR2 FYNNEI.

The CDR3: CASRLGGGPNTGELFF. In DNA form, the CDR3 reads TGTGCCAGCCGGCTGGGAGGGGGGCCGAACACCGGGGAGCTGTTTTTT. J is TRBJ2-2 and V is TRBV7-6, with TRBD2 as a possible D gene (7 bases). V was clipped by 8 bases and J by 0 bases, with 16 bases between them. There are 16 residues in the CDR3. Germline CDR1 SGHVS, CDR2 FNYEAQ.

Many counts were recorded for this clonotype. The chain combines TRBV29-1 with TRBJ2-2; 8 bases are shared with TRBD2. The germline gives CDR1 SQVTM, CDR2 ANQGSEA. This CDR3 has 15 amino acids. J gave up 0 bases and V 3 bases, and 3 bases lay outside the gene matches. CDR3 sequence (DNA): TGCAGCGTTGAGAAAGCGGGAGCGAACACCGGGGAGCTGTTTTTT. It translates to CSVEKAGANTGELFF.

This clonotype was recorded at least ten times. This chain uses TRBV3-1 with TRBJ2-1; no reliable D call. CDR1 and CDR2 (germline): LGHDT, YNNKEL (reference sequence). Deletions cut 2 bases from V and 6 bases from J, with 8 bases between. CDR3 size: 13 residues. The CDR3 nucleotides read TGTGCCAGCAGCCAACTGTCCAGCAATGAGCAGTTCTTC. It encodes CASSQLSSNEQFF.

This clonotype was counted a few times. This chain uses TRBV4-1 with TRBJ2-4; 10 bases agree with TRBD1. The CDR3 consists of 17 residues. J was trimmed by 5 bases and V by 6 bases; bases with no gene match: 13. CDR1 is MGHRA, CDR2 YSYEKL, per germline. This chain's CDR3 is CASRHDRGRQPENIQYF. The CDR3 DNA follows: TGCGCCAGCAGGCACGACAGGGGGCGACAACCCGAAAACATTCAGTACTTC.